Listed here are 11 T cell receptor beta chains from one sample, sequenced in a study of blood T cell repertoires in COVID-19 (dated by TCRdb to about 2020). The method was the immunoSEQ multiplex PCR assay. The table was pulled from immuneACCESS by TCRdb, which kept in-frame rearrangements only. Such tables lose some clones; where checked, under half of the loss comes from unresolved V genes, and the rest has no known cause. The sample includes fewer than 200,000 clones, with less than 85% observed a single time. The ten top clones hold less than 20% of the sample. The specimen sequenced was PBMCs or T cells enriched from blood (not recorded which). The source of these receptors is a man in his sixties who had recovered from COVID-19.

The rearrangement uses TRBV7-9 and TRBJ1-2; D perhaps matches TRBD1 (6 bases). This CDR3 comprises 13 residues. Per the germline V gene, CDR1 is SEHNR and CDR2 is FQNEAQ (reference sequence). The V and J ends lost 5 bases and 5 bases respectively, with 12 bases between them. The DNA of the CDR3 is TGTGCCAGCAGCAATATGACAGGTTATGGCTACACCTTC. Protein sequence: CASSNMTGYGYTF.

The CDR3 DNA follows: TGTGCCAGCAGTTCACCGATACTAGCGGGAGGGAACACCGGGGAGCTGTTTTTT. Residues: CASSSPILAGGNTGELFF. The rearrangement links TRBV28 to TRBJ2-2; TRBD2 matches at 12 bases. Germline trimming cut 4 bases from V and 1 base from J; bases unmatched to any gene: 7. The CDR3 runs 18 residues. In germline, CDR1 is MDHEN, CDR2 SYDVKM.

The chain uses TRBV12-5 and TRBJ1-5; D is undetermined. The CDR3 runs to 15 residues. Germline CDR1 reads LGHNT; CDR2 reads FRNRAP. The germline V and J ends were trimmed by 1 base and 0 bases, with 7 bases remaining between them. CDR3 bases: TGTGCTAGTGGTTTGGGACACAATAGCAATCAGCCCCAGCATTTT. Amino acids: CASGLGHNSNQPQHF.

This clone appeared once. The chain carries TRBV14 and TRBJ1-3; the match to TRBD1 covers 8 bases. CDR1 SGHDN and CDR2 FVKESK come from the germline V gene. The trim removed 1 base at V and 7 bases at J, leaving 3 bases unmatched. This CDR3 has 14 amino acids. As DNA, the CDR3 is TGTGCCAGCAGCCAAGGACAGGGGTTGAACACCATATATTTT. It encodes CASSQGQGLNTIYF.

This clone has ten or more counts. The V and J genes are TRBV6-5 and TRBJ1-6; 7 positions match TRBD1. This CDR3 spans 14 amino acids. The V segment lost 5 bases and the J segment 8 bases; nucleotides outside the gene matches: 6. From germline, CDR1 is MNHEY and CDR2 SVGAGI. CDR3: CASSRGQYDSPLHF. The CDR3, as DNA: TGTGCCAGCAGTAGGGGACAGTATGATTCACCCCTCCACTTT.

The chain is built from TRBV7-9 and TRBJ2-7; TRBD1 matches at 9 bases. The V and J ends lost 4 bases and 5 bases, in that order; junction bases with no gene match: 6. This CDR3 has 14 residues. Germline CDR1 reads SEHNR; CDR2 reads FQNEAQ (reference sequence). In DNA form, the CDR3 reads TGTGCCAGCAGCTCCCGGACAGGGGCCAACGAGCAGTACTTC. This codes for CASSSRTGANEQYF.

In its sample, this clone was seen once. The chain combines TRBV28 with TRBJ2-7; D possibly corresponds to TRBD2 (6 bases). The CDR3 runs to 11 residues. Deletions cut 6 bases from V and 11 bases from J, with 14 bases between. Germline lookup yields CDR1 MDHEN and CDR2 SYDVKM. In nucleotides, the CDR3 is TGTGCCAGCAGCAGCGCGGAGGGGAAGTACTTC. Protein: CASSSAEGKYF.

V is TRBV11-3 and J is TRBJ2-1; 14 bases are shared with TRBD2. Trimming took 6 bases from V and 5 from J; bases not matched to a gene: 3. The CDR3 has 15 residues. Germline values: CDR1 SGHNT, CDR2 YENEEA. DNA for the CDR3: TGTGCCAGCAGGCGGGGACTAGCGGGGGACAATGAGCAGTTCTTC. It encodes CASRRGLAGDNEQFF. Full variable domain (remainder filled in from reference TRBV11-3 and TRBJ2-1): EAGVVQSPRYKIIEKKQPVAFWCNPISGHNTLYWYLQNLGQGPELLIRYENEEAVDDSQLPKDRFSAERLKGVDSTLKIQPAELGDSAVYLCASRRGLAGDNEQFFGPGTRLTVL.

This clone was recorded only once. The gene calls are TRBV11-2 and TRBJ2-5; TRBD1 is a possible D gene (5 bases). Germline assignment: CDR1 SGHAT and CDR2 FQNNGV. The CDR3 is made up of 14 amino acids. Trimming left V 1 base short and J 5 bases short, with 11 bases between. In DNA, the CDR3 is TGTGCCAGCAGCTTAGTAGGGGCAATCGAGACCCAGTACTTC. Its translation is CASSLVGAIETQYF. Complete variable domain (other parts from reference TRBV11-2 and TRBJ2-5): EAGVAQSPRYKIIEKRQSVAFWCNPISGHATLYWYQQILGQGPKLLIQFQNNGVVDDSQLPKDRFSAERLKGVDSTLKIQPAKLEDSAVYLCASSLVGAIETQYFGPGTRLLVL.

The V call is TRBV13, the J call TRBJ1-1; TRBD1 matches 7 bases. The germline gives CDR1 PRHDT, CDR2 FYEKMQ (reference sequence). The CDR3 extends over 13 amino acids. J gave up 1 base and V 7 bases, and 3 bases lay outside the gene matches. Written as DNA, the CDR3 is TGTGCCAGCATTCGGGACAGGAACACTGAAGCTTTCTTT. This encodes CASIRDRNTEAFF.

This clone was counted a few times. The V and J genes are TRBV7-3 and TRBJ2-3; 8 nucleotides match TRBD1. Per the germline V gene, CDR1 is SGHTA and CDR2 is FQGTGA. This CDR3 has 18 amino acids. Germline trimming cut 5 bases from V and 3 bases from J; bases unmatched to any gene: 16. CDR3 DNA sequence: TGTGCCAGCAGCCCATTACTTATACATGGACAGGGAACAGATACGCAGTATTTT. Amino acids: CASSPLLIHGQGTDTQYF.